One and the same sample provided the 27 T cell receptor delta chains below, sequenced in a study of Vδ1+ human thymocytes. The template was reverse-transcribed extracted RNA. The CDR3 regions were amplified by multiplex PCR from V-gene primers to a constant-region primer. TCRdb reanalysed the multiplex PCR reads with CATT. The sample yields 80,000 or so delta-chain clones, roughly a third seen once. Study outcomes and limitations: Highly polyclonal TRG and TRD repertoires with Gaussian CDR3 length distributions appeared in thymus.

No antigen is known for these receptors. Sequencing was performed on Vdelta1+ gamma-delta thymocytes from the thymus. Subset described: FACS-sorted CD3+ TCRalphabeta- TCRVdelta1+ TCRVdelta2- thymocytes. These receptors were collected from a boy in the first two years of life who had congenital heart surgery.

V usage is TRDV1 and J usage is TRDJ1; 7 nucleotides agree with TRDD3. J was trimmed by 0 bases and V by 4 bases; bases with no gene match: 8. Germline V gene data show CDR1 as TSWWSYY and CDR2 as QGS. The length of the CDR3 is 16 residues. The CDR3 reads CALGALGVPYTDKLIF. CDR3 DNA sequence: TGTGCTCTTGGGGCCCTGGGGGTTCCCTACACCGATAAACTCATCTTT.

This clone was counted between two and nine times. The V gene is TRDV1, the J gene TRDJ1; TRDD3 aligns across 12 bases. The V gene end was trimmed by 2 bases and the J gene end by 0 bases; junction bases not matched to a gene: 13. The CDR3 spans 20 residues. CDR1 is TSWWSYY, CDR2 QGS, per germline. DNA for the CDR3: TGTGCTCTTGGGGAAGGCAGGCTGGGGGATACGCCCGCATACACCGATAAACTCATCTTT. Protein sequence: CALGEGRLGDTPAYTDKLIF.

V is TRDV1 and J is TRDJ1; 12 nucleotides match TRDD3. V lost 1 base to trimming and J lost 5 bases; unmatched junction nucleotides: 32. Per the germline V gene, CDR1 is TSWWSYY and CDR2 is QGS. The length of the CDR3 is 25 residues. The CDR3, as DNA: TGTGCTCTTGGGGAACCTAGGGCTTCCCTCTTTCGGATATCTGGGGGATACGCGTATTTGGATAAACTCATCTTT. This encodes CALGEPRASLFRISGGYAYLDKLIF.

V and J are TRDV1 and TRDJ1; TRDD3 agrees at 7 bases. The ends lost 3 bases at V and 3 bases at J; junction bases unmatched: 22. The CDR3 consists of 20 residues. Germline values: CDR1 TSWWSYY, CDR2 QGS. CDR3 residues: CALGDHFPLTGAKGPDKLIF. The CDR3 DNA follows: TGTGCTCTTGGGGACCACTTCCCTCTTACTGGGGCTAAAGGCCCCGATAAACTCATCTTT.

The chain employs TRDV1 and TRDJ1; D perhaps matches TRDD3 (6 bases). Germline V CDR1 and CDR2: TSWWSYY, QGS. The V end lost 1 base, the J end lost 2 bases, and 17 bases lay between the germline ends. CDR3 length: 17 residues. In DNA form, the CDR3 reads TGTGCTCTTGGGGAACGCTACGGAGACTGGGAAACCGATAAACTCATCTTT. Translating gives CALGERYGDWETDKLIF.

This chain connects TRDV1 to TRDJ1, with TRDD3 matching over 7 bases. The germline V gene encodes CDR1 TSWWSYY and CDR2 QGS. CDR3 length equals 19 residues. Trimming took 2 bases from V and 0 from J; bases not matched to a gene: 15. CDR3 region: CALGEWRFLGGQYTDKLIF. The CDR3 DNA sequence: TGTGCTCTTGGGGAATGGCGATTTCTTGGGGGACAGTACACCGATAAACTCATCTTT.

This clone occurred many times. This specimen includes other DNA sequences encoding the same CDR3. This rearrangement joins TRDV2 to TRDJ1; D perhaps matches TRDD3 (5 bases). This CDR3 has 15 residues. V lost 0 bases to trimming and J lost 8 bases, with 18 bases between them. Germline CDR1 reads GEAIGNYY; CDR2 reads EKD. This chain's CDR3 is CACDTVWGKVGKLIF. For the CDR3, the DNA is TGTGCCTGTGACACCGTGTGGGGAAAAGTCGGGAAACTCATCTTT.

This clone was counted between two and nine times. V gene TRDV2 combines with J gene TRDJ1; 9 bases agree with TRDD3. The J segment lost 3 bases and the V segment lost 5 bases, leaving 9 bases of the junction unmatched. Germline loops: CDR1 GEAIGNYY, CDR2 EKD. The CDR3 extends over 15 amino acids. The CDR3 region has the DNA TGTGCCTGTGTGTACTCAGGGGATACGTCCGATAAACTCATCTTT. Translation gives CACVYSGDTSDKLIF.

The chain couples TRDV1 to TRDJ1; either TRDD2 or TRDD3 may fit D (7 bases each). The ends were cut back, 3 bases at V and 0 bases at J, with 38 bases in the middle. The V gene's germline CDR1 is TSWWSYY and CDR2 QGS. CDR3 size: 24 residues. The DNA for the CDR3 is TGTGCTCTTGGGGACCGTTCCCGATTTTCCTACAGGGCAGGGGGATGGAAGTACACCGATAAACTCATCTTT. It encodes CALGDRSRFSYRAGGWKYTDKLIF.

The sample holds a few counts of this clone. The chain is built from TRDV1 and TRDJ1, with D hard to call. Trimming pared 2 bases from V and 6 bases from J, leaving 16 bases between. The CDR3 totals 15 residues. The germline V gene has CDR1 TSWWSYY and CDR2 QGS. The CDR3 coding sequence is TGTGCTCTTGGGGAAGTTCGAGGGTATACCTATAAACTCATCTTT. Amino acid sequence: CALGEVRGYTYKLIF.

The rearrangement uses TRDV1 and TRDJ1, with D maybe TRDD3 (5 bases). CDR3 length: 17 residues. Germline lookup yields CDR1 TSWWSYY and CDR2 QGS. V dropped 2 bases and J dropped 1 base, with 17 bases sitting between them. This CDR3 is CALGERGLRVLTDKLIF. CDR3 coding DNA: TGTGCTCTTGGGGAAAGGGGGCTACGCGTCCTCACCGATAAACTCATCTTT.

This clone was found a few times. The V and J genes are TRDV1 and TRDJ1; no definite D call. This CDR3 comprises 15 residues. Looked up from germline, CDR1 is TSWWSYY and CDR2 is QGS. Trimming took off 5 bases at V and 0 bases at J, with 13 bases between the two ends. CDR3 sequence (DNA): TGTGCTCTTGGGCCAAACGGTACCTACACCGATAAACTCATCTTT. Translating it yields CALGPNGTYTDKLIF.

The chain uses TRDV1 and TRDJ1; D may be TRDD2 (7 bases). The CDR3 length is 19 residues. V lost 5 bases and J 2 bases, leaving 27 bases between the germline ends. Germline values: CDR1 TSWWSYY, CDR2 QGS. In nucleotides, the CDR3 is TGTGCTCTTGGGAACGTTTCCTACGGGGATGCCCCTCCGACCGATAAACTCATCTTT. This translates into CALGNVSYGDAPPTDKLIF.

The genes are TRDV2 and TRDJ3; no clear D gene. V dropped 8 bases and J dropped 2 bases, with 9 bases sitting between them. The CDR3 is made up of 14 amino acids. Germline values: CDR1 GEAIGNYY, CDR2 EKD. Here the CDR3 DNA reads TGTGCCTCGCGTACTGCCTGGGACACCCGACAGATGTTTTTC. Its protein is CASRTAWDTRQMFF.

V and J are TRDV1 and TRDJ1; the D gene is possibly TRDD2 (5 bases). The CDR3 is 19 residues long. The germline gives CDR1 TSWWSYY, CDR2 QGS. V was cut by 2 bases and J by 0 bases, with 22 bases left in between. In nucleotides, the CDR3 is TGTGCTCTTGGGGAATCACCCGGCTTCCCCCCGCTTTACACCGATAAACTCATCTTT. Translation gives CALGESPGFPPLYTDKLIF.

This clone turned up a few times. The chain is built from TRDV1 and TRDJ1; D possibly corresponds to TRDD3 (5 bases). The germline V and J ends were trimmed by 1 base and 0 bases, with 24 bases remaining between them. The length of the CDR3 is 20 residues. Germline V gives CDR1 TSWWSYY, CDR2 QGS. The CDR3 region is CALGEHHLIIGETYTDKLIF. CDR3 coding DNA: TGTGCTCTTGGGGAACACCATCTCATCATCGGGGAGACATACACCGATAAACTCATCTTT.

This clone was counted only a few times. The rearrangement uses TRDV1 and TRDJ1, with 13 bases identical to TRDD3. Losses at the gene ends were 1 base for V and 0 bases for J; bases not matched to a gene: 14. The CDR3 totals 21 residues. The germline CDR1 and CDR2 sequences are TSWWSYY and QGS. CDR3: CALGEPASRTGGYEYTDKLIF. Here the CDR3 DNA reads TGTGCTCTTGGGGAACCGGCCTCCCGTACTGGGGGATACGAGTACACCGATAAACTCATCTTT.

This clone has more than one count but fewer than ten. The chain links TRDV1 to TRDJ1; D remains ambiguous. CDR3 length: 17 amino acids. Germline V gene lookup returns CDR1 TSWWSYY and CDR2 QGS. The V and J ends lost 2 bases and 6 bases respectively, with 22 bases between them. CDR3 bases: TGTGCTCTTGGGGAAGGTCACCCAGGGAGGGACCGTCATAAACTCATCTTT. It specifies CALGEGHPGRDRHKLIF.

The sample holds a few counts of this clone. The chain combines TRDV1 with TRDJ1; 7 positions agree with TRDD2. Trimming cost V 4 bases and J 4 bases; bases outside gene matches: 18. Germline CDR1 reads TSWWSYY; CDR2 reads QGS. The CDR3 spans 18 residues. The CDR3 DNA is TGTGCTCTTGGGGCAACGGCCTTCCTTCCTTATCATCGCGATAAACTCATCTTT. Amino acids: CALGATAFLPYHRDKLIF.

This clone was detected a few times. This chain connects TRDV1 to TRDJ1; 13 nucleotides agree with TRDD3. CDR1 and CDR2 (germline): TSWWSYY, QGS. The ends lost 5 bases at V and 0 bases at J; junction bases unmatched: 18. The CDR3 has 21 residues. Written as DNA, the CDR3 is TGTGCTCTTGGGCCCTCTACAGGTACTGGGGGATACGGAGTGTACACCGATAAACTCATCTTT. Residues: CALGPSTGTGGYGVYTDKLIF.

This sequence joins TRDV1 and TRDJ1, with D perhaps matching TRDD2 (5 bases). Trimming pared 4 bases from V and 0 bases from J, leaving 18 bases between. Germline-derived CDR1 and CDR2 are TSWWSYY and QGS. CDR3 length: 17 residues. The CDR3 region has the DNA TGTGCTCTTGGGGTCATCTTTTCCTCGATTTACACCGATAAACTCATCTTT. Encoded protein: CALGVIFSSIYTDKLIF.

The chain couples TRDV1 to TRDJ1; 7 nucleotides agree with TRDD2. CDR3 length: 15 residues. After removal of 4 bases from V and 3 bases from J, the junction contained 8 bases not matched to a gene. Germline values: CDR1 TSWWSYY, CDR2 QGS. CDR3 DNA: TGTGCTCTTGGGGTTTCCTTCCTGTCTCCCGATAAACTCATCTTT. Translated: CALGVSFLSPDKLIF.

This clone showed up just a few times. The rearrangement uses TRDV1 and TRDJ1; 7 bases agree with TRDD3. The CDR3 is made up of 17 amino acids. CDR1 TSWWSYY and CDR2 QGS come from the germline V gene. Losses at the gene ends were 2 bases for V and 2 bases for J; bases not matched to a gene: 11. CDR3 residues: CALGENLHFWGTDKLIF. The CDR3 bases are TGTGCTCTTGGGGAAAATCTCCACTTCTGGGGGACCGATAAACTCATCTTT.

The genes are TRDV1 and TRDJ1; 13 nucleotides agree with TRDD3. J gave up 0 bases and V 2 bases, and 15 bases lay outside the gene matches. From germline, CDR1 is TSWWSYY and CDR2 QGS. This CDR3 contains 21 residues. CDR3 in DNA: TGTGCTCTTGGGGAATCCCAATACTGGGGGATACGCATCCAGTACACCGATAAACTCATCTTT. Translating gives CALGESQYWGIRIQYTDKLIF.

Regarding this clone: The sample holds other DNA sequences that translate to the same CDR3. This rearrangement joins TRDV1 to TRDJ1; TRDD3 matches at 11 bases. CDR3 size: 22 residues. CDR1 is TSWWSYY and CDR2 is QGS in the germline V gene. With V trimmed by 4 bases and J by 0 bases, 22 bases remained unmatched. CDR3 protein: CALGVVSPFRWGIHIHTDKLIF. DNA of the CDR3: TGTGCTCTTGGGGTCGTCTCCCCCTTCCGCTGGGGGATACACATTCACACCGATAAACTCATCTTT.

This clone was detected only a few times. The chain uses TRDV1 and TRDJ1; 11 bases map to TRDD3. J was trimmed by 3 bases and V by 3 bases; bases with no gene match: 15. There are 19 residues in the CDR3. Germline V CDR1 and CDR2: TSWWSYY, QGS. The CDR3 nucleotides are TGTGCTCTTGGGGATCCGCTGGTACTGGGGGATATTGAAGCCGATAAACTCATCTTT. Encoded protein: CALGDPLVLGDIEADKLIF.

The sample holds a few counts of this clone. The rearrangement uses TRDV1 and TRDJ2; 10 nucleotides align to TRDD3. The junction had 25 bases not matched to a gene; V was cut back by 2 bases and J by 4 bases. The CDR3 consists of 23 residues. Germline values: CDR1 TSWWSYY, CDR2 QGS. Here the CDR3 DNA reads TGTGCTCTTGGGGAATTTCTCCCCTCCCTCACCACCGTAACTGGGGGATCGACAGCACAACTCTTCTTT. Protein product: CALGEFLPSLTTVTGGSTAQLFF.